The rows below give T cell receptor beta chains drawn from one sample of a study of human T cells and chemical hapten exposure. TCRdb processed the RACE reads anew with MiXCR; each CDR3 protein has one entry. Found here are nearly 350,000 distinct CDR3 sequences, around 7% of them singletons; the top ten hold approximately 8%. The sequencing here drew on whole blood, taken in connection with sensitization to the hapten diphenylcyclopropenone (DPC). These receptors came from a young woman with alopecia areata. Some clones in this sample may be carry-over from other donors' samples. Both conserved end residues are part of each CDR3. The D gene is left open where the match is weak. The size field is filled for only some rows; it gives once, few, many or a size class.

TRBJ1-1 | - | - | TRBV12-3/TRBV12-4 | CASSLGRESGEAFF | TGTGCCAGCAGTTTGGGCAGGGAGTCGGGTGAAGCTTTCTTT
TRBJ1-1 | - | - | TRBV6-2/TRBV6-3 | CASSYSQGANTEAFF | TGTGCCAGCAGTTACTCCCAGGGAGCGAACACTGAAGCTTTCTTT
TRBJ2-7 | - | many | TRBV3-1 | CASSQESGYEQYF | TGTGCCAGCAGCCAAGAATCCGGTTACGAGCAGTACTTC
TRBJ2-6 | - | - | TRBV18 | CASSPLLSTVSGANVLTF | TGTGCCAGCTCACCACTCCTATCTACGGTGTCTGGGGCCAACGTCCTGACTTTC
TRBJ2-7 | - | few | TRBV2 | CASSEQGAYEQYF | TGTGCCAGCAGTGAACAAGGAGCCTACGAGCAGTACTTC
TRBJ2-3 | TRBD2 | few | TRBV12-3/TRBV12-4 | CASRAGVDTDTQYF | TGTGCCAGCAGAGCGGGGGTAGACACAGATACGCAGTATTTT
TRBJ2-4 | - | many | TRBV6-6 | CASSPTFWALGKNIQYF | TGTGCCAGCAGTCCGACGTTTTGGGCCCTCGGCAAAAACATTCAGTACTTC
TRBJ2-1 | - | many | TRBV15 | CATRGDPYNEQFF | TGTGCCACCAGGGGGGACCCCTACAATGAGCAGTTCTTC
TRBJ1-6 | - | - | TRBV6-5 | CASSYSSRSPYNSPLHF | TGTGCCAGCAGTTACAGTTCCCGGAGCCCCTATAATTCACCCCTCCACTTT
TRBJ2-7 | TRBD1 | - | TRBV29-1 | CSVEVDGTGAYEQYF | TGCAGCGTTGAAGTTGATGGGACAGGGGCCTACGAGCAGTACTTC
TRBJ1-2 | TRBD1 | few | TRBV6-5 | CASKNPGQGLESYTF | TGTGCCAGCAAAAATCCGGGACAGGGTCTGGAGAGCTACACCTTC
TRBJ2-5 | - | few | TRBV18 | CASSLNDRETQYF | TGTGCCAGCTCACTGAACGACAGAGAGACCCAGTACTTC
TRBJ2-2 | - | few | TRBV6-5 | CASTKTPTGNTGELFF | TGTGCCAGCACCAAAACCCCCACAGGGAACACCGGGGAGCTGTTTTTT
TRBJ1-6 | - | - | TRBV12-3/TRBV12-4 | CASSYAGTSNSPLHF | TGTGCCAGCAGTTACGCCGGGACGTCAAATTCACCCCTCCACTTT
TRBJ1-2 | - | many | TRBV3-1 | CASSGWDDGYTF | TGTGCCAGCAGTGGTTGGGACGATGGCTACACCTTC
TRBJ2-5 | - | - | TRBV29-1 | CSVHGDQETQYF | TGCAGCGTTCACGGGGACCAAGAGACCCAGTACTTC
TRBJ1-4 | - | few | TRBV5-5 | CASSLEGVNEKLFF | TGTGCCAGCAGCTTGGAGGGAGTTAATGAAAAACTGTTTTTT
TRBJ1-1 | - | - | TRBV4-3 | CASSPEGDRSTEAFF | TGCGCCAGCAGCCCCGAAGGTGATAGGTCGACTGAAGCTTTCTTT
TRBJ2-5 | - | few | TRBV24-1 | CATSDLQETQYF | TGTGCCACCAGTGACCTACAAGAGACCCAGTACTTC
TRBJ2-2 | - | many | TRBV5-1 | CASSLAMGTGELFF | TGCGCCAGCAGCTTGGCCATGGGAACCGGGGAGCTGTTTTTT
TRBJ2-3 | - | - | TRBV3-1 | CASSQASGAGDTQYF | TGTGCCAGCAGCCAAGCTTCAGGGGCAGGAGATACGCAGTATTTT
TRBJ1-4 | TRBD1 | few | TRBV10-3 | CATRTGDNEKLFF | TGTGCCACCCGGACAGGGGATAATGAAAAACTGTTTTTT
TRBJ1-2 | TRBD1 | few | TRBV2 | CASSYTDRDHGYTF | TGTGCCAGCAGTTATACGGACAGGGACCATGGCTACACCTTC